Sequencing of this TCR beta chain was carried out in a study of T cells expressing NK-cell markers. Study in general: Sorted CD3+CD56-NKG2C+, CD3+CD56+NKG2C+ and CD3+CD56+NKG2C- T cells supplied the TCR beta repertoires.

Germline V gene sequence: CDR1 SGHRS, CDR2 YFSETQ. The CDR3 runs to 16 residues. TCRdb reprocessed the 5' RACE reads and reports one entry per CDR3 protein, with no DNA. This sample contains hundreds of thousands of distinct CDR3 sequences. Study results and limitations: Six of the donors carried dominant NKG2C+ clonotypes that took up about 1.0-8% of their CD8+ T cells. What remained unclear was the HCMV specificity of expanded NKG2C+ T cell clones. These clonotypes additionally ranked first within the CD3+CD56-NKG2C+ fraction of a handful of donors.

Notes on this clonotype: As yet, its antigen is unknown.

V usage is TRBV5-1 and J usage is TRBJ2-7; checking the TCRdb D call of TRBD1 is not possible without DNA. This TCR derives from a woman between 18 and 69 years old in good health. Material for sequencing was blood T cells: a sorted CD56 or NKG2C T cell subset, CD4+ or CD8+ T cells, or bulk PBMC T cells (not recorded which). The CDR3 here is CASSLERGSSAYEQYF. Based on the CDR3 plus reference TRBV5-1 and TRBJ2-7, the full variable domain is KAGVTQTPRYLIKTRGQQVTLSCSPISGHRSVSWYQQTPGQGLQFLFEYFSETQRNKGNFPGRFSGRQFSNSRSEMNVSTLELGDSALYLCASSLERGSSAYEQYFGPGTRLTVT.